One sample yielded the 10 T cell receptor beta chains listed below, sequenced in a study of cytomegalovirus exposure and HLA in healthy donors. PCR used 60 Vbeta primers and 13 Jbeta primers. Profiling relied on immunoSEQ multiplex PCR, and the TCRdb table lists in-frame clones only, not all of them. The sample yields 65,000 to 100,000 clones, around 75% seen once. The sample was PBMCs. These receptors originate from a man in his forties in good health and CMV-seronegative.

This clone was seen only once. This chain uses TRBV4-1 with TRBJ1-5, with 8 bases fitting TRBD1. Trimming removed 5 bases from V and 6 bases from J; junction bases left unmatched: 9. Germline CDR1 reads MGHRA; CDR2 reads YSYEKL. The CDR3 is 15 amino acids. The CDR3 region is CASSTGGGGVQPQHF. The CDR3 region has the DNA TGCGCCAGCAGCACAGGGGGGGGCGGGGTTCAGCCCCAGCATTTT.

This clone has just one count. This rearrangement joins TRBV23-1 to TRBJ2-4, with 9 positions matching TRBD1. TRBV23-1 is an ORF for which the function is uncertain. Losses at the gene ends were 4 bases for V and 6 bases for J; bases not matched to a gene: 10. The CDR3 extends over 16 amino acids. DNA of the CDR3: TGCGCCAGCAGTCTTATCAGGGACAGGGAGGGAAACATTCAGTACTTC. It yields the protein CASSLIRDREGNIQYF.

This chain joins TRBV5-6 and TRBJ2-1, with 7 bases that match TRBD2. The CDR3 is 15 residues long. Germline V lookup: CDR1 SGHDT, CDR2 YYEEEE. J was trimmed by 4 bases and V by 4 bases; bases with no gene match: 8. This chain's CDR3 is CASSPRLGGYNEQFF. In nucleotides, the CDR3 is TGTGCCAGCAGCCCTAGACTGGGGGGGTACAATGAGCAGTTCTTC.

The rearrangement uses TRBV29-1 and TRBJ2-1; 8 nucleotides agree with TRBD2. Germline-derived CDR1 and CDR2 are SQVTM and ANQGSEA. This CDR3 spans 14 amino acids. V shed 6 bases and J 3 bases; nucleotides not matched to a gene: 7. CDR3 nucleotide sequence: TGCAGCGTAGAGAGCGGGGGTGACTACAATGAGCAGTTCTTC. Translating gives CSVESGGDYNEQFF.

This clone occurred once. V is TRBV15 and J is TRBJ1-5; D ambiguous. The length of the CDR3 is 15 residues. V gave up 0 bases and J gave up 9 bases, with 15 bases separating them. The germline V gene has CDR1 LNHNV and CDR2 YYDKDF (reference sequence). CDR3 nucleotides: TGTGCCACCAGCAGAGATCTGGAGGGCGTGACGCCCCAGCATTTT. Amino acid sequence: CATSRDLEGVTPQHF.

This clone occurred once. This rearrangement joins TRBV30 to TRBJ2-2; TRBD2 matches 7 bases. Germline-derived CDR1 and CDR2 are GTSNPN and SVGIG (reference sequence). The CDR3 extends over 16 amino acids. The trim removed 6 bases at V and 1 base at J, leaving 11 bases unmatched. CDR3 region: CACPLADPRNTGELFF. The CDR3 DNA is TGTGCCTGCCCCCTAGCGGACCCGAGGAACACCGGGGAGCTGTTTTTT. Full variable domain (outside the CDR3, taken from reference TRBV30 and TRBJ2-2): SQTIHQWPATLVQPVGSPLSLECTVEGTSNPNLYWYRQAAGRGLQLLFYSVGIGQISSEVPQNLSASRPQDRQFILSSKKLLLSDSGFYLCACPLADPRNTGELFFGEGSRLTVL.

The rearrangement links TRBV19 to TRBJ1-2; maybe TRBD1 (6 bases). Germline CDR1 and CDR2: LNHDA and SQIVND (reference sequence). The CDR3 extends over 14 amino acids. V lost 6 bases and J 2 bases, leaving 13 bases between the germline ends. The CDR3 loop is CASREIGGNYGYTF. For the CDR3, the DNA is TGTGCCAGTAGAGAAATAGGGGGAAACTATGGCTACACCTTC.

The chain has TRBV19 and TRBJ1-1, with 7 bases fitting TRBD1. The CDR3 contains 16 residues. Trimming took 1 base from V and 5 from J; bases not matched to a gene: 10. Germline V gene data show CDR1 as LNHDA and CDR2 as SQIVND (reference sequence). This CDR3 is CASSIVWARGRTEAFF. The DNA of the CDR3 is TGTGCCAGTAGTATAGTTTGGGCCAGGGGGAGAACTGAAGCTTTCTTT.

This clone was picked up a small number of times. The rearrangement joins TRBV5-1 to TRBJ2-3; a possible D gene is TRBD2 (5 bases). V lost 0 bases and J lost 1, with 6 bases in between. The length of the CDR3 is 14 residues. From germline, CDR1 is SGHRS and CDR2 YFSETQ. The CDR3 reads CASSLGTRTDTQYF. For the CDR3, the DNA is TGCGCCAGCAGCTTGGGGACTCGCACAGATACGCAGTATTTT. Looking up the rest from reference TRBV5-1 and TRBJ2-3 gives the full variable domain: KAGVTQTPRYLIKTRGQQVTLSCSPISGHRSVSWYQQTPGQGLQFLFEYFSETQRNKGNFPGRFSGRQFSNSRSEMNVSTLELGDSALYLCASSLGTRTDTQYFGPGTRLTVL.

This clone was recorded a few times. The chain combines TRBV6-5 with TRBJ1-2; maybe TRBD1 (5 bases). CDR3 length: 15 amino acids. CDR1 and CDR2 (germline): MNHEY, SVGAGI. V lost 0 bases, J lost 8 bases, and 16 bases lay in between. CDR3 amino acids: CASSYSGTPEGGYTF. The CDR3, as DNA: TGTGCCAGCAGTTACTCCGGGACTCCTGAGGGAGGCTACACCTTC.